This T cell receptor beta chain was documented in a study of CD8+ T cells in alopecia areata. On the study more broadly: Oral tofacitinib, 5 to 10 mg twice daily, was given in an open-label trial. The study gave tofacitinib for 6 to 18 months, then 6 months off drug.

Whole-study results and caveats: Among the top 100, expanded CD8+ clones were significantly decreased by tofacitinib, as was scalp clonality. Against the mouse data, patients shared TCRs less clearly, possibly for HLA reasons.

The J segment lost 0 bases and the V segment lost 7 bases, leaving 13 bases of the junction unmatched. Germline V CDR1 and CDR2: MDHEN, SYDVKM. The length of the CDR3 is 19 residues. The treatment denotes: oral pan-JAK inhibitor, 5-10 mg twice daily. Reverse transcribed after extraction, RNA yielded cDNA as the sequencing template. Data came from immunoSEQ multiplex PCR; TCRdb stores just in-frame clones and leaves some out. The table shows about 190,000 clones, with 60% to 70% occurring only once. For this clone: Its antigen is as yet unknown.

This TCR was recovered from a human donor with alopecia areata. The starting material was CD4+ T cells sorted from blood, obtained at week 4, from a patient treated with tofacitinib. The chain has TRBV28 and TRBJ2-6; 9 bases are shared with TRBD2. The CDR3 nucleotides are TGTGCCAGCACCCGAGGACTAGCGCAAAGATTCTCTGGGGCCAACGTCCTGACTTTC. Translation: CASTRGLAQRFSGANVLTF.